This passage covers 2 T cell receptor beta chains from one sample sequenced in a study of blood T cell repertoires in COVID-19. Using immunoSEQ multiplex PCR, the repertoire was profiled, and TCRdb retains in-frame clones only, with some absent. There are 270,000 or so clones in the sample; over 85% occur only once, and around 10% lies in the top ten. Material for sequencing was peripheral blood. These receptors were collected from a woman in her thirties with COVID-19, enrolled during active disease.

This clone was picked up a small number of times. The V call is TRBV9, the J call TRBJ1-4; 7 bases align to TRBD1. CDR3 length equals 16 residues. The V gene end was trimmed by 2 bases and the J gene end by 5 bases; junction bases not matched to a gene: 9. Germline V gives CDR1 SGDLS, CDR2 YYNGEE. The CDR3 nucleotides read TGTGCCAGCAGCGTCTCCGGTGGGACAGTCAATGAAAAACTGTTTTTT. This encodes CASSVSGGTVNEKLFF.

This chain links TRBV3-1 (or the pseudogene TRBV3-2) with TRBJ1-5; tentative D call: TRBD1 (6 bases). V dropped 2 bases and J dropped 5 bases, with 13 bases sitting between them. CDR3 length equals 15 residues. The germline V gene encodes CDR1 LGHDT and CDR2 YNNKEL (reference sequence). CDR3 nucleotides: TGTGCCAGCAGCCAATTTTCGGGGGGCGATCAGCCCCAGCATTTT. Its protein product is CASSQFSGGDQPQHF.